The 25 T cell receptor beta chains reported below all come from one sample, sequenced in a study of T cells in Graves' hyperthyroidism and ophthalmopathy. RNA transcripts gave rise to amplified TCR beta CDR3 regions. During a first-round RT-PCR of the TCR CDR3, the HTBI primer set was used. TCRdb recomputed calls from the multiplex PCR reads with MiXCR, one row per CDR3 protein. The sample includes under 350,000 distinct CDR3 sequences, 21% of them seen just once. The sequencing input was blood. The receptors derive from a woman aged 45-59 years with Graves' hyperthyroidism.

Many counts were recorded for this clonotype. V gene TRBV20-1 combines with J gene TRBJ2-1, with D maybe TRBD2 (6 bases). The CDR3 loop spans 13 amino acids. Trimming stripped 8 bases from V and 0 bases from J, with 11 bases between. Germline lookup yields CDR1 DFQATT and CDR2 SNEGSKA (reference sequence). The CDR3 loop is CSSGLSSYNEQFF. CDR3 in DNA: TGCAGTAGCGGGTTAAGCTCCTACAATGAGCAGTTCTTC.

The sample holds a few counts of this clonotype. This chain links TRBV29-1 with TRBJ2-1; 8 bases map to TRBD2. Germline trimming cut 5 bases from V and 5 bases from J; bases unmatched to any gene: 5. Germline V gene lookup returns CDR1 SQVTM and CDR2 ANQGSEA. This CDR3 has 13 amino acids. CDR3 amino acids: CSVLGTRDNEQFF. The CDR3 DNA reads TGCAGCGTTCTGGGGACTAGGGACAATGAGCAGTTCTTC.

This clonotype was detected ten times or more. The genes are TRBV5-1 and TRBJ1-2, with D possibly matching TRBD1 (6 bases). The CDR3 has 16 amino acids. The germline V gene encodes CDR1 SGHRS and CDR2 YFSETQ. V gave up 2 bases and J gave up 6 bases, with 20 bases separating them. Here the CDR3 reads CASSFLRAGDMDGYTF. CDR3 coding DNA: TGCGCCAGCAGCTTTCTCCGGGCAGGGGATATGGATGGCTACACCTTC. Full variable domain (missing parts from reference TRBV5-1 and TRBJ1-2): KAGVTQTPRYLIKTRGQQVTLSCSPISGHRSVSWYQQTPGQGLQFLFEYFSETQRNKGNFPGRFSGRQFSNSRSEMNVSTLELGDSALYLCASSFLRAGDMDGYTFGSGTRLTVV.

This clonotype was recorded at least ten times. The chain recombines TRBV5-6 with TRBJ1-5; weak D call: TRBD1 (6 bases). Germline CDR1 SGHDT, CDR2 YYEEEE. The germline V and J ends were trimmed by 6 bases and 3 bases, with 10 bases remaining between them. The CDR3 loop spans 13 amino acids. DNA for the CDR3: TGTGCCAGCAACCGGGACATCAATCAGCCCCAGCATTTT. This gives the protein CASNRDINQPQHF.

The chain combines TRBV2 with TRBJ2-7; TRBD1 matches 7 bases. CDR1 is SNHLY and CDR2 is FYNNEI in the germline V gene. V shed 10 bases, J shed 3 bases, and the junction held 15 bases outside the gene matches. The CDR3 spans 15 residues. In DNA form, the CDR3 reads TGTGCCAACTACGGTCCCGGGACAGAAAACTACGAGCAGTACTTC. Translating it yields CANYGPGTENYEQYF. The entire variable domain, with the rest obtained from reference TRBV2 and TRBJ2-7, is as follows: EPEVTQTPSHQVTQMGQEVILRCVPISNHLYFYWYRQILGQKVEFLVSFYNNEISEKSEIFDDQFSVERPDGSNFTLKIRSTKLEDSAMYFCANYGPGTENYEQYFGPGTRLTVT.

As DNA, the CDR3 is TGTGCCAGCAGCTCTGGACTAGCGGCAAATGAGCAGTTCTTC. Its translation: CASSSGLAANEQFF. V usage is TRBV2 and J usage is TRBJ2-1; 10 nucleotides agree with TRBD2. Germline lookup yields CDR1 SNHLY and CDR2 FYNNEI. The CDR3 has 14 residues. V was pared by 6 bases and J by 7 bases, with 6 bases of the junction left unmatched.

This clonotype was recorded many times. The chain links TRBV20-1 to TRBJ2-5, with 9 bases matching TRBD1. After removal of 8 bases from V and 5 bases from J, the junction contained 18 bases not matched to a gene. CDR3 length: 16 amino acids. Germline assignment: CDR1 DFQATT and CDR2 SNEGSKA (reference sequence). The CDR3 loop reads CSLLNRDRVSIETQYF. DNA for the CDR3: TGCAGTCTCTTGAACCGGGACAGGGTTTCTATCGAGACCCAGTACTTC.

This clonotype came up a few times. V and J are TRBV28 and TRBJ2-5; no reliable D call. Germline CDR1 MDHEN, CDR2 SYDVKM. The CDR3 runs 12 residues. V lost 8 bases to trimming and J lost 2 bases, with 9 bases between them. CDR3 residues: CASFTAQETQYF. DNA for the CDR3: TGTGCCAGCTTTACCGCGCAAGAGACCCAGTACTTC.

This clonotype showed up many times. The chain links TRBV7-2 to TRBJ2-3, with 8 positions matching TRBD1. Germline V gene data show CDR1 as SGHTA and CDR2 as FQGNSA. This CDR3 is 16 amino acids long. J lost 3 bases, V lost 5 bases, and 10 bases had no gene match. CDR3 DNA: TGTGCCAGCAGCCCGCAGGGGGCGAAAGTTACAGATACGCAGTATTTT. Translation: CASSPQGAKVTDTQYF.

The genes are TRBV5-1 and TRBJ2-3, with 7 positions matching TRBD2. The ends lost 0 bases at V and 1 base at J; junction bases unmatched: 5. This CDR3 is built from 16 residues. In germline, CDR1 is SGHRS, CDR2 YFSETQ. DNA for the CDR3: TGCGCCAGCAGCTTGGTCGGGGGGAAGGGCACAGATACGCAGTATTTT. Protein: CASSLVGGKGTDTQYF.

This clonotype was seen repeatedly, ten times or more. The CDR3 coding sequence is TGTGCCAGCAGTTTGGCTACTTCTAACTATGGCTACACCTTC. This gives the protein CASSLATSNYGYTF. This sequence joins TRBV28 and TRBJ1-2; D ambiguous. Looked up from germline, CDR1 is MDHEN and CDR2 is SYDVKM. V lost 3 bases, J lost 0 bases, and 8 bases lay in between. The CDR3 has 14 amino acids.

This clonotype showed up many times. The chain uses TRBV5-1 and TRBJ2-1; perhaps TRBD1 as D (5 bases). CDR1 SGHRS and CDR2 YFSETQ come from the germline V gene. Trimming pared 1 base from V and 0 bases from J, leaving 11 bases between. The length of the CDR3 is 16 residues. CDR3 sequence: CASSLRAGNSYNEQFF. CDR3 sequence (DNA): TGCGCCAGCAGCTTGCGGGCAGGGAACTCCTACAATGAGCAGTTCTTC.

The CDR3, as DNA: TGTGCCAGCAGCCACCGACGGGGAGGAGACCAAGAGACCCAGTACTTC. It yields the protein CASSHRRGGDQETQYF. This rearrangement joins TRBV7-9 to TRBJ2-5; D perhaps matches TRBD2 (6 bases). The ends were cut back, 5 bases at V and 0 bases at J, with 16 bases in the middle. CDR1 SEHNR and CDR2 FQNEAQ come from the germline V gene (reference sequence). This CDR3 is 16 amino acids long.

The chain joins TRBV19 to TRBJ2-2; D is uncertain. V shed 7 bases and J shed 0 bases, with 9 bases lying between them. The CDR3 length is 14 residues. CDR1 and CDR2 (germline): LNHDA, SQIVND (reference sequence). CDR3 in DNA: TGTGCCAGTATCACACAGACGAACACCGGGGAGCTGTTTTTT. It is translated as CASITQTNTGELFF.

The rearrangement links TRBV20-1 to TRBJ2-7, with 10 bases aligning to TRBD2. Germline V gene data show CDR1 as DFQATT and CDR2 as SNEGSKA (reference sequence). J gave up 3 bases and V 5 bases, and 7 bases lay outside the gene matches. The CDR3 runs 14 residues. CDR3 in DNA: TGCAGTGCTCCCCCAGCGGGAGGGCGCTACGAGCAGTACTTC. It codes for CSAPPAGGRYEQYF.

This clonotype was detected many times. This sequence joins TRBV3-1 and TRBJ2-7; TRBD2 matches 9 bases. Germline CDR1 LGHDT, CDR2 YNNKEL (reference sequence). The junction had 7 bases not matched to a gene; V was cut back by 1 base and J by 0 bases. The CDR3 consists of 17 residues. CDR3 sequence (DNA): TGTGCCAGCAGCCAAGGAGCGGGGGGTCTGAGCTCCTACGAGCAGTACTTC. This codes for CASSQGAGGLSSYEQYF.

This clonotype has ten or more counts. The chain joins TRBV6-2 or TRBV6-3 to TRBJ2-5; TRBD2 is a possible D gene (7 bases). V was cut by 2 bases and J by 1 base, with 11 bases left in between. The CDR3 has 15 residues. CDR1 is MNHEY, CDR2 SVGEGT, per germline. CDR3 in amino acids: CASSYRGAPQETQYF. DNA for the CDR3: TGTGCCAGCAGTTACCGGGGGGCCCCCCAAGAGACCCAGTACTTC.

Many counts were recorded for this clonotype. This sequence joins TRBV12-3 or TRBV12-4 and TRBJ2-2; D not certain. The CDR3 contains 13 residues. The germline V and J ends were trimmed by 7 bases and 1 base, with 7 bases remaining between them. The CDR3 coding sequence is TGTGCCAGCATCTTAGGGAACACCGGGGAGCTGTTTTTT. It is translated as CASILGNTGELFF.

This clonotype was seen a few times. V and J are TRBV29-1 and TRBJ2-7, with TRBD2 identical over 8 bases. The CDR3 is 14 amino acids. Trimming took 6 bases from V and 0 from J; bases not matched to a gene: 7. Germline CDR1 SQVTM, CDR2 ANQGSEA. CDR3 DNA sequence: TGCAGCGTGTCCACTAGCGGTAGCTCCTACGAGCAGTACTTC. Encoded protein: CSVSTSGSSYEQYF.

This clonotype was recorded many times. The V gene is TRBV12-3 or TRBV12-4, the J gene TRBJ2-7; D is unclear. The CDR3 sequence is 13 residues long. Trimming stripped 3 bases from V and 1 base from J, with 7 bases between. The CDR3 nucleotides read TGTGCCAGCAGTTTGTTCGTGTCCTACGAGCAGTACTTC. It translates to CASSLFVSYEQYF.

The CDR3 DNA sequence: TGTGCCAGCAGTGCAACGACAGCTAACTATGGCTACACCTTC. Its protein product is CASSATTANYGYTF. The J gene is TRBJ1-2, the V gene TRBV6-1, with D perhaps TRBD1 (5 bases). CDR1 and CDR2 (germline): MNHNS, SASEGT. The CDR3 is made up of 14 amino acids. V lost 4 bases and J lost 0, with 9 bases in between.

The rearrangement links TRBV14 to TRBJ2-3; unclear D gene. The CDR3 sequence is 17 residues long. V dropped 0 bases and J dropped 9 bases, with 22 bases sitting between them. Per germline, CDR1 SGHDN and CDR2 FVKESK. The CDR3 spells CASSQDRVTPTASTQYF. The CDR3 DNA reads as TGTGCCAGCAGCCAAGATAGAGTCACCCCAACAGCTTCCACGCAGTATTTT.

The chain combines TRBV27 with TRBJ1-5; TRBD1 agrees at 8 bases. CDR3 size: 15 residues. J lost 4 bases, V lost 7 bases, and 9 bases had no gene match. Germline values: CDR1 MNHEY, CDR2 SMNVEV (reference sequence). The CDR3 sequence: CASNLRGQRNQPQHF. The CDR3 coding sequence is TGTGCCAGCAACCTCAGGGGGCAACGTAATCAGCCCCAGCATTTT.

CDR3 bases: TGTGCCAGCAGCCTCGGGGGCGGCCGGGACTACGGCACCGGGGAGCTGTTTTTT. Protein: CASSLGGGRDYGTGELFF. V and J are TRBV11-3 and TRBJ2-2; possible D gene TRBD2, 7 bases. The V end was cut by 5 bases, the J end by 4 bases, with 23 bases between. The CDR3 runs 18 residues. Germline V gene sequence: CDR1 SGHNT, CDR2 YENEEA.

This clonotype was counted many times. The chain couples TRBV2 to TRBJ1-2; TRBD1 matches 9 bases. The CDR3 is 14 residues long. V trimming: 6 bases; J trimming: 2 bases; junction bases outside the gene matches: 4. The germline gives CDR1 SNHLY, CDR2 FYNNEI. DNA for the CDR3: TGTGCCAGCAGGCCCGGGACAGGGAACTATGGCTACACCTTC. Encoded protein: CASRPGTGNYGYTF.